This is a list of T cell receptor beta chains from one sample in a study of T cell repertoires in cytomegalovirus infection. TCRdb re-called the reads with MiXCR, one entry per CDR3 protein. This table holds 700,000 to 950,000 distinct CDR3 sequences, approximately 32% found once. The antigens for these receptors are not known. Sequencing was performed on cultured CD8+ T cells from PBMCs, taken from culture after CMV antigen stimulation. All receptors derive from a human donor in good health (CMV status not recorded). Some clones in this sample may be carry-over from other donors' samples. The CDR3 runs from the conserved cysteine through the conserved F or W. D genes are given only for firm matches. Expanded clones get a size class; other rows say once, few or many, or leave the size out.

clone_size: .
v_call: TRBV7-6
d_call: TRBD1
j_call: TRBJ2-3
cdr3_nt: TGTGCCAGCAGCTTCTCAGGCAGGGGGCCAGATACGCAGTATTTT
cdr3_aa: CASSFSGRGPDTQYF

clone_size: .
v_call: TRBV11-2
d_call: .
j_call: TRBJ1-5
cdr3_nt: TGTGCCAGCGGCAATGTCGAGAGGAGGAATCAGCCCCAGCATTTT
cdr3_aa: CASGNVERRNQPQHF

clone_size: few
v_call: TRBV4-1
d_call: .
j_call: TRBJ2-1
cdr3_nt: TGTGCCAGCAGCCAAGCCGAGAATGAGCAGTTCTTC
cdr3_aa: CASSQAENEQFF

clone_size: .
v_call: TRBV6-5
d_call: TRBD1
j_call: TRBJ2-1
cdr3_nt: TGTGCCAGCAGTCTGACAGGGGGTAAAAATGAGCAGTTCTTC
cdr3_aa: CASSLTGGKNEQFF

clone_size: .
v_call: TRBV29-1
d_call: TRBD2
j_call: TRBJ2-1
cdr3_nt: TGCAGCGTTGAAGGACCCCCCCTAGCGGGGGGGCCGAATGAGCAGTTCTTC
cdr3_aa: CSVEGPPLAGGPNEQFF

clone_size: few
v_call: TRBV4-2
d_call: .
j_call: TRBJ1-6
cdr3_nt: TGTGCCAGCAGCCAAGATGGGGGCTCCTATAATTCACCCCTCCACTTT
cdr3_aa: CASSQDGGSYNSPLHF

clone_size: .
v_call: TRBV12-5
d_call: .
j_call: TRBJ1-2
cdr3_nt: TGTGCTAGTGGTGGGGACACGAACTATGGCTACACCTTC
cdr3_aa: CASGGDTNYGYTF

clone_size: .
v_call: TRBV7-6
d_call: .
j_call: TRBJ2-2
cdr3_nt: TGTGCCAGCAGCTTAAAGCAGGGGAGTACCGGGGAGCTGTTTTTT
cdr3_aa: CASSLKQGSTGELFF

clone_size: .
v_call: TRBV7-9
d_call: .
j_call: TRBJ2-3
cdr3_nt: TGTGCCAGCAGCTCCCCTGCTCTCGGACGCACAGATACGCAGTATTTT
cdr3_aa: CASSSPALGRTDTQYF

clone_size: few
v_call: TRBV10-2
d_call: TRBD1
j_call: TRBJ1-6
cdr3_nt: TGCGCCAGCAGCGTACAATCAGGGGGATCACCCCTCCACTTT
cdr3_aa: CASSVQSGGSPLHF

clone_size: .
v_call: TRBV6-1
d_call: .
j_call: TRBJ2-3
cdr3_nt: TGTGCCAGCAGTGAATGGGTTTGGGGGAGAGAGTCAGGCACAGATACGCAGTATTTT
cdr3_aa: CASSEWVWGRESGTDTQYF

clone_size: many
v_call: TRBV27
d_call: .
j_call: TRBJ2-1
cdr3_nt: TGTGCCAGCAGCTTACAGGGTACCTACAATGAGCAGTTCTTC
cdr3_aa: CASSLQGTYNEQFF

clone_size: .
v_call: TRBV29-1
d_call: TRBD2
j_call: TRBJ2-5
cdr3_nt: TGCAGCGTTGCCGGACTAGCGGGTTTAGGGGAGACCCAGTACTTC
cdr3_aa: CSVAGLAGLGETQYF

clone_size: .
v_call: TRBV11-3
d_call: TRBD2
j_call: TRBJ2-1
cdr3_nt: TGTGCCAGCAGCTTAGTAAGCGGGGGGTTGAATGAGCAGTTCTTC
cdr3_aa: CASSLVSGGLNEQFF

clone_size: few
v_call: TRBV10-3
d_call: TRBD2
j_call: TRBJ2-1
cdr3_nt: TGTGCCATCAGTGATGGACTAGCGGGGGGAAGCTACAATGAGCAGTTCTTC
cdr3_aa: CAISDGLAGGSYNEQFF

clone_size: few
v_call: TRBV19
d_call: TRBD1
j_call: TRBJ1-1
cdr3_nt: TGTGCCAGTAACCTACCCCGGGACAGTGAAGCTTTCTTT
cdr3_aa: CASNLPRDSEAFF

clone_size: .
v_call: TRBV6-5
d_call: .
j_call: TRBJ1-2
cdr3_nt: TGTGCCAGCAGTTACTCTCCGGATCTGGCGTCCAACTATGGCTACACCTTC
cdr3_aa: CASSYSPDLASNYGYTF

clone_size: .
v_call: TRBV2
d_call: .
j_call: TRBJ2-3
cdr3_nt: TGTGCCAGCAGTGAAGCAGGAGCGACTAGCACAGATACGCAGTATTTT
cdr3_aa: CASSEAGATSTDTQYF

clone_size: few
v_call: TRBV6-6
d_call: .
j_call: TRBJ1-2
cdr3_nt: TGTGCCAGCAGGAGGGAGGCAGGGGCTTTCTATGGCTACACCTTC
cdr3_aa: CASRREAGAFYGYTF

clone_size: many
v_call: TRBV7-6
d_call: .
j_call: TRBJ2-1
cdr3_nt: TGTGCCAGCAGCTTAGCTCCGCTGAGCTCCTACAATGAGCAGTTCTTC
cdr3_aa: CASSLAPLSSYNEQFF

clone_size: few
v_call: TRBV7-9
d_call: .
j_call: TRBJ1-1
cdr3_nt: TGTGCCAGCAGCCAGGGACACCCGAACACTGAAGCTTTCTTT
cdr3_aa: CASSQGHPNTEAFF

clone_size: few
v_call: TRBV12-3/TRBV12-4
d_call: .
j_call: TRBJ2-3
cdr3_nt: TGTGCCAGCAGTTATCCCGGCGTGGGAATTTCTAGCACAGATACGCAGTATTTT
cdr3_aa: CASSYPGVGISSTDTQYF

clone_size: .
v_call: TRBV9
d_call: .
j_call: TRBJ1-1
cdr3_nt: TGTGCCAGCAGCGTAGAGGAGGTGGGGGGCTGGACTGAAGCTTTCTTT
cdr3_aa: CASSVEEVGGWTEAFF

clone_size: once
v_call: TRBV6-5
d_call: TRBD2
j_call: TRBJ2-5
cdr3_nt: TGTGCCAGCAGTTATATAACTAGCGGGGTCCAAGAGACCCAGTACTTC
cdr3_aa: CASSYITSGVQETQYF

clone_size: few
v_call: TRBV18
d_call: .
j_call: TRBJ1-4
cdr3_nt: TGTGCCAGCTCACCAAGGGGTGTGGAAAAACTGTTTTTT
cdr3_aa: CASSPRGVEKLFF

clone_size: .
v_call: TRBV19
d_call: TRBD1
j_call: TRBJ1-2
cdr3_nt: TGTGCCAGTAGTATAGGCCTCGGGACAGTACGCCATGGCTACACCTTC
cdr3_aa: CASSIGLGTVRHGYTF

clone_size: .
v_call: TRBV3-1
d_call: .
j_call: TRBJ2-4
cdr3_nt: TGTGCCAACAGACCCGGGACAACCAAAAACATTCAGTACTTC
cdr3_aa: CANRPGTTKNIQYF

clone_size: .
v_call: TRBV9
d_call: TRBD2
j_call: TRBJ2-3
cdr3_nt: TGTGCCAGCAGCGTAGCGACTAGCGGGGGGGTTGGGGATACGCAGTATTTT
cdr3_aa: CASSVATSGGVGDTQYF

clone_size: .
v_call: TRBV7-9
d_call: TRBD2
j_call: TRBJ2-3
cdr3_nt: TGTGCCAGCAGCGTACCGCGGGGGGCGTCAGATACGCAGTATTTT
cdr3_aa: CASSVPRGASDTQYF

clone_size: .
v_call: TRBV6-6
d_call: .
j_call: TRBJ2-5
cdr3_nt: TGTGCCAGCAGTTTAGAGCGGCAGTACTTC
cdr3_aa: CASSLERQYF

clone_size: .
v_call: TRBV7-9
d_call: .
j_call: TRBJ2-7
cdr3_nt: TGTGCCAGCAGCCCCTCGGAAGTCGACGAGCAGTACTTC
cdr3_aa: CASSPSEVDEQYF

clone_size: many
v_call: TRBV7-3
d_call: TRBD1
j_call: TRBJ1-2
cdr3_nt: TGTGCCAGCAGCTTAACCCCCGGGACAGATGGCTACACCTTC
cdr3_aa: CASSLTPGTDGYTF

clone_size: .
v_call: TRBV3-1
d_call: TRBD1
j_call: TRBJ2-1
cdr3_nt: TGTGCCAGCAGCCAAGGAGAGGACAGGGGTTCCTACAATGAGCAGTTCTTC
cdr3_aa: CASSQGEDRGSYNEQFF

clone_size: few
v_call: TRBV7-8
d_call: .
j_call: TRBJ2-1
cdr3_nt: TGTGCCAGCAGCTGGGCCGAGGGCGCCTACAATGAGCAGTTCTTC
cdr3_aa: CASSWAEGAYNEQFF

clone_size: few
v_call: TRBV27
d_call: .
j_call: TRBJ2-3
cdr3_nt: TGTGCCAGCAGTACCCCCGGCGATACGCAGTATTTT
cdr3_aa: CASSTPGDTQYF

clone_size: .
v_call: TRBV7-4
d_call: TRBD1
j_call: TRBJ1-1
cdr3_nt: TGTGCCAGCAGCACAACAGGGGTAAACACTGAAGCTTTCTTT
cdr3_aa: CASSTTGVNTEAFF

clone_size: once
v_call: TRBV12-5
d_call: .
j_call: TRBJ2-1
cdr3_nt: TGTGCTAGTGGTTTTGGCGGGGACGCCTACAATGAGCAGTTCTTC
cdr3_aa: CASGFGGDAYNEQFF

clone_size: few
v_call: TRBV12-3/TRBV12-4
d_call: .
j_call: TRBJ2-5
cdr3_nt: TGTGCCAGCAGTCCCCGGGGGCCGGGAGAGACCCAGTACTTC
cdr3_aa: CASSPRGPGETQYF

clone_size: .
v_call: TRBV5-6
d_call: .
j_call: TRBJ1-2
cdr3_nt: TGTGCCAGCAGCTCGGACGGAGAGACGGGCTACACCTTC
cdr3_aa: CASSSDGETGYTF

clone_size: .
v_call: TRBV28
d_call: .
j_call: TRBJ1-1
cdr3_nt: TGTGCCAGCAGTTTATGGCCGGCTAACCGGCCTGAAGCTTTCTTT
cdr3_aa: CASSLWPANRPEAFF

clone_size: .
v_call: TRBV7-4
d_call: .
j_call: TRBJ1-6
cdr3_nt: TGTGCCAGCAGCCTCAGACTCCCCGGACAGAATTCACCCCTCCACTTT
cdr3_aa: CASSLRLPGQNSPLHF

clone_size: .
v_call: TRBV18
d_call: TRBD1
j_call: TRBJ2-2
cdr3_nt: TGTGCCAGCTATGAGGGACAGGGGCGAACGAACACCGGGGAGCTGTTTTTT
cdr3_aa: CASYEGQGRTNTGELFF

clone_size: .
v_call: TRBV28
d_call: TRBD2
j_call: TRBJ2-3
cdr3_nt: TGTGCCAGCGACCAGCGGGGGGCCGTAGATACGCAGTATTTT
cdr3_aa: CASDQRGAVDTQYF

clone_size: .
v_call: TRBV27
d_call: .
j_call: TRBJ1-4
cdr3_nt: TGTGCCAGCAGTTTATCGTACGGCAATGAAAAACTGTTTTTT
cdr3_aa: CASSLSYGNEKLFF

clone_size: few
v_call: TRBV7-6
d_call: .
j_call: TRBJ1-2
cdr3_nt: TGTGCCAGCAGCCCAGCGCCACCAAACTATGGCTACACCTTC
cdr3_aa: CASSPAPPNYGYTF

clone_size: few
v_call: TRBV28
d_call: .
j_call: TRBJ1-1
cdr3_nt: TGTGCCAGCAGTCCGACAGGCATGGACACTGAAGCTTTCTTT
cdr3_aa: CASSPTGMDTEAFF